This T cell receptor beta chain emerged from a study of cytomegalovirus exposure and HLA in healthy donors. Findings and limits, study-wide: In a later analysis, parvovirus B19, influenza, CMV and Epstein-Barr virus appeared linked to several top co-occurrence clusters. The study put 150 to 200 TCR beta chains on its list as cytomegalovirus-associated. Some highly shared sequence variants likely arose as a pipeline artifact.

CDR1 and CDR2 (germline): SGHTA, FQGNSA. The CDR3 runs to 16 residues. Trimming took 5 bases from V and 5 from J; bases not matched to a gene: 9. PCR involved 60 Vbeta and 13 Jbeta primers. Generated by immunoSEQ multiplex PCR, the TCRdb table keeps only in-frame clones and is missing some. The data show 190,000 or so clones, around 86% seen once. Of note for this clone: The antigen is not known.

The rearrangement uses TRBV7-2 and TRBJ1-4; 9 bases align to TRBD1. This TCR derives from a man aged 45 to 65 in good health and CMV-seronegative. Source material: PBMCs. The CDR3 protein is CASSPMSGTGNEKLFF. DNA of the CDR3: TGTGCCAGCAGCCCTATGTCCGGGACAGGGAATGAAAAACTGTTTTTT. The variable domain in full, with the rest retrieved from reference TRBV7-2 and TRBJ1-4, is GAGVSQSPSNKVTEKGKDVELRCDPISGHTALYWYRQSLGQGLEFLIYFQGNSAPDKSGLPSDRFSAERTGGSVSTLTIQRTQQEDSAVYLCASSPMSGTGNEKLFFGSGTQLSVL.